This TCR beta chain was recovered during a study of shared clonotypes between healthy human individuals. Findings of the study overall: Among the subsets, naive ones generally showed larger estimated richness than memory ones.

Execution of the assay was at deep level. The data were produced by immunoSEQ multiplex PCR, yet TCRdb's version contains in-frame clones alone and is incomplete. The sample has under 120,000 clones, 67% seen once. A note on this clone: Its antigen is undetermined.

The specimen sequenced was memory CD8+ T cells sorted from blood. Subset meaning: CD45RO+ cells pooled with CCR7-negative TemRA cells. This receptor was identified in a young woman in good health.

The CDR3 is CASSPGSGTSGNTIYF. The CDR3 DNA reads as TGTGCCAGCTCCCCCGGTAGCGGGACCTCTGGAAACACCATATATTTT. The V and J genes are TRBV2 and TRBJ1-3, with D possibly TRBD1 on 5 matching bases. The CDR3 sequence is 16 residues long. Per germline, CDR1 SNHLY and CDR2 FYNNEI. Trimming stripped 8 bases from V and 0 bases from J, with 17 bases between. The full variable domain, rest sourced from reference TRBV2 and TRBJ1-3, is EPEVTQTPSHQVTQMGQEVILRCVPISNHLYFYWYRQILGQKVEFLVSFYNNEISEKSEIFDDQFSVERPDGSNFTLKIRSTKLEDSAMYFCASSPGSGTSGNTIYFGEGSWLTVV.